The TCR beta chain under discussion was sequenced for a study of cytomegalovirus exposure and HLA in healthy donors (dated by TCRdb to 2015 to 2018). In the study overall: According to an earlier analysis of 587 of the donors, about 190 million T cells yielded over 90 million unique TCR beta sequences and around 280 Gb of sequence data. An early release that covered roughly 600 HLA-typed donors contained approximately 300 gigabases of sequencing data and about 93 million unique TCR sequences. Of the 300 to 500 genotyped donors, 65% to 90% were placed in the genetic ancestry cluster associated with self-reported Caucasian donors. The aim of the study was to test whether cataloging public T cell receptors could identify signatures of past pathogen exposure. The study profiled the T cell repertoires of hundreds of subjects by immunosequencing and related them to cytomegalovirus serostatus. Besides the first cohort of some 670 subjects, a separate validation cohort made up of roughly 120 different subjects was used. The study combined high-throughput TCR immunosequencing, statistical association of individual TCRs with disease status, and machine learning to predict cytomegalovirus infection status. To study patterns of TCR occurrence, a later analysis re-analyzed previously published TCR beta repertoires from under 750 donors and added high-resolution HLA genotyping. Rather than using new phenotypic data, the later analysis identified candidate immune exposures from TCR beta sequences and from how often those sequences occurred across donors. An earlier analysis of several hundred of the donors applied high-throughput TCR beta sequencing to assess whether each TCR beta V gene segment acted as functional or pseudogenic. Donor age, sex, ethnicity and CMV serostatus were compiled alongside the repertoire data. A later genetic analysis used genome-wide SNP genotypes for about 65% of the roughly 670 donors, treating that subset as a discovery cohort. Every discovery cohort repertoire had been produced on one sequencing platform. HLA typing covered class I and class II loci at four-digit resolution. Typing coverage differed by locus: A, B, C, DRB1 and DQB1 were typed in about 620-630 donors, DQA1 in 500 to 550, DPA1 in 600 to 610, and DPB1 in just under 480. Because of strong linkage in the cohort, roughly five DR-DQ haplotypes were treated as single units for association and clustering. On average, around 240,000 unique TCR beta nucleotide sequences were sequenced per donor among about 400 genotyped donors of the cohort, with about 19% of those sequences being non-productive. Overall results and qualifications from the work: Strong co-occurrence of HLA alleles, especially DR and DQ, made assigning TCR associations to individual alleles difficult. It was suggested by the authors that the approach could potentially be generalized to other disease states and immunological phenotypes. HLA typing was unavailable for some donors at each locus, so association tests used only the typed subset. A further reported finding was that TCR beta sequences accurately predicted the HLA-A and HLA-B alleles for most subjects in the first cohort. The presence/absence analyses assumed that sequencing depth was roughly uniform across donors, and that assumption may not be true. Because counts were too low, approximately 15 rarely observed V segments, including chromosome 9 orphons, were excluded from the earlier analysis of around 590 of the donors. A cluster of highly shared sequence variants was judged likely to represent a technical artifact of the sequencing pipeline. In a later analysis, several top co-occurrence clusters were reported to appear linked to parvovirus B19, influenza, CMV and Epstein-Barr virus. A later genetic analysis reported fewer N-insertions in productive TCRs among donors in an Asian-associated ancestry cluster than the roughly 650-donor mean. Only TCR beta chains were sequenced in this cohort, and the absence of alpha or paired-chain data limited detectable features. A later genetic analysis associated a missense DCLRE1C variant with V-gene and J-gene trimming of TCR beta chains, and an independent cohort replicated the association. Some IMGT-functional V segments, including TRBV6-2 and TRBV6-3, could not be distinguished by the 87-base-pair reads and were therefore excluded. Across donors, most TCR sequences were observed very rarely, whereas some public TCRs were present in many individuals. The only immune exposure information available for the cohort was CMV serostatus. A total of 164 TCR beta chains were listed by the study as associated with cytomegalovirus. In a later analysis, HLA-associated TCR beta chains showed more clonal expansion and lower generation probabilities than non-associated chains that were equally common. In an earlier analysis of under 600 of the donors, most TCR beta V segments were observed in productive rearrangements about 87% or about 30% of the time, broadly matching IMGT annotations. Linkage disequilibrium might explain the correlated functional status among segregating V segments, but an unknown experimental factor could not be ruled out. At a false discovery rate of 0.05, a later analysis linked around 17,000 TCR beta sequences to specific HLA alleles. The classifier was reported to diagnose cytomegalovirus status with high specificity and sensitivity in both the original and validation cohorts. According to a later analysis, TCR association rates differed among HLA loci, with DRB1 alleles showing the most associated TCRs and HLA-C alleles showing the fewest. A few of the identified cytomegalovirus-associated TCR beta chains were confirmed in vitro to be specific for cytomegalovirus antigens. Most CMV-associated TCR beta chains appeared to be HLA-restricted in a later analysis, and the HLA associations seemed to be driven largely by CMV exposure.

Of note for this clone: The specificity of this receptor is unknown.

The CDR3 runs 17 amino acids, cysteine and phenylalanine included. Only CDR3 DNA remains: 51 bases, in frame from the first base. The V end loses 0 bases and the J end loses 5 bases, and a stretch of 17 bases separates them. CDR1 and CDR2 are read off the germline V gene as LGHNA and YSLEER. Receptors were amplified or captured by the immunoSEQ multiplex PCR assay. For the multiplex PCR, a mixture combining 60 forward primers for TCR Vbeta segments and 13 reverse primers for TCR Jbeta segments was used. A multiplex PCR assay on genomic DNA amplified the CDR3 region of rearranged TCR beta genes. Amplified TCR beta libraries were sequenced as 87-base-pair reads on the Illumina HiSeq System. The authors processed their data as follows. Across the roughly 600 repertoires, a later analysis counted 78 million or so unique TCR beta chains, roughly 11 million of which were shared by at least two donors. Raw reads were error-corrected and collapsed into unique sequences with a nearest-neighbor algorithm that merged closely related sequences to remove PCR and sequencing errors. CDR3 sequences were aligned to IMGT reference sequences to assign V, D and J gene segments. For a sequence to be retained, a match of at least six nucleotides to both a V gene segment and a J gene segment was required. Rearrangements were called productive when the CDR3 lacked stop codons and stayed in frame with V and J; all others were non-productive. Following IMGT convention, CDR3 was defined as the stretch from the second conserved V-encoded cysteine to the conserved J-encoded phenylalanine. The earlier analysis of approximately 500 of the donors excluded sequences that lacked an unambiguous match to a single V gene segment. An earlier analysis of fewer than 750 of the donors called V segments functional above 56.7% productive rearrangements and segregating when the between-donor standard deviation exceeded 5%. To diagnose cytomegalovirus status from the catalog of TCR beta chain sequences, a statistical classification framework was built. In a later analysis, TCR nucleotide sequences were compared against IMGT/GENE-DB human TR gene sequences so that V and J genes could be assigned. A later analysis assigned CDR3 sequences and most-parsimonious VDJ recombination scenarios with the TCRdist pipeline. In a later analysis, each TCR beta chain was defined by its CDR3 amino acid sequence together with its V-gene family, and reads without a unique V-gene family were excluded. A later analysis removed 592 highly shared, low-generation-probability nucleotide sequences to deal with suspected cross-contamination and a sequencing artifact. In a later analysis, a clonal expansion index for each public chain was calculated from normalized within-repertoire ranks of inferred template counts. Generation probabilities in a later analysis came from a VDJ recombination model fitted to out-of-frame rearrangements, and those results were checked against IGoR. A later analysis scored TCR-TCR, TCR-HLA and TCR-CMV co-occurrence with hypergeometric tests, applying a repertoire-size bias correction to TCR pairs. In a later analysis, false discovery rates were estimated by permuting HLA or CMV assignments 20 times. In a later analysis, co-occurring TCRs were grouped using DBSCAN, and TCRdist sequence similarity was added for clustering within HLA-allele-positive subsets. Co-occurrence clustering excluded repertoires with fewer than 30,000 or more than 120,000 public chains, plus five with anomalous nucleotide sharing. The table comes from immuneACCESS by way of TCRdb, which keeps in-frame sequences with V and J called. Part of the clones is missing from these tables; in studies checked, under half for an unresolved V gene and the rest for unknown reasons. V and J calls plus clone size are reproduced from that table; the DNA served to infer D and trimming. The table for this sample shows around 88,000 clones. Clones ranked in the top ten supply 5.5% of the sample.

In total, approximately 610 healthy bone marrow donors made up the cohort. At the time of sampling, every cohort member was nominally healthy, though immune exposures that went unrecorded were likely present. The donor was CMV seropositive and belonged to the group of about 290 seropositive cohort members. A peripheral blood sample was provided by each donor, and peripheral blood mononuclear cells were used for TCR beta sequencing. The Qiagen DNeasy Blood Extraction Kit was used to extract genomic DNA from the blood cell samples. Specimen: PBMCs. The clonotype comes from a girl aged 5 to 17 in good health and CMV-seropositive. In this chain, TRBV4-3 is recombined with TRBJ2-1; D gene: possibly TRBD2, on 6 matching bases. The base sequence is TGCGCCAGCAGCCAAGACATCAGGACTACCCGCGACAATGAGCAGTTCTTC. Protein translation: CASSQDIRTTRDNEQFF.